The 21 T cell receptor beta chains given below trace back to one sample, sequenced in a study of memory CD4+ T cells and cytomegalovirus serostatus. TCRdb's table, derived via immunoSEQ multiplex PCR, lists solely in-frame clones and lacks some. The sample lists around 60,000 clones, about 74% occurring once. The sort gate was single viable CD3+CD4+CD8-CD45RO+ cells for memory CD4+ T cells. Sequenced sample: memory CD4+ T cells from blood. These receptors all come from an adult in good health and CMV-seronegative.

In DNA form, the CDR3 reads TGTGCCACCAGTATGACAGGGTTGAACACTGAAGCTTTCTTT. It yields the protein CATSMTGLNTEAFF. This chain joins TRBV15 and TRBJ1-1; 7 nucleotides line up with TRBD1. This CDR3 is built from 14 residues. Germline V gives CDR1 LNHNV, CDR2 YYDKDF (reference sequence). J was trimmed by 0 bases and V by 6 bases; bases with no gene match: 4.

In DNA form, the CDR3 reads TGCGCCAGCAGTCGGGACGGATCGAACACCGGGGAGCTGTTTTTT. Protein product: CASSRDGSNTGELFF. This chain joins TRBV5-1 and TRBJ2-2, with D possibly called TRBD1 or TRBD2 (5 bases each). The V gene's germline CDR1 is SGHRS and CDR2 YFSETQ. Trimming took off 5 bases at V and 0 bases at J, with 11 bases between the two ends. The CDR3 runs to 15 residues.

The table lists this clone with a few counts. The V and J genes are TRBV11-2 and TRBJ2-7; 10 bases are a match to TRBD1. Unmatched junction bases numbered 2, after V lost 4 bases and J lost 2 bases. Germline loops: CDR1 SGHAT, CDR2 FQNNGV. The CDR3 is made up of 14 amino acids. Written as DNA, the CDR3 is TGTGCCAGCAGCTCCGGGACAGGGGCCTACGAGCAGTACTTC. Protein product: CASSSGTGAYEQYF.

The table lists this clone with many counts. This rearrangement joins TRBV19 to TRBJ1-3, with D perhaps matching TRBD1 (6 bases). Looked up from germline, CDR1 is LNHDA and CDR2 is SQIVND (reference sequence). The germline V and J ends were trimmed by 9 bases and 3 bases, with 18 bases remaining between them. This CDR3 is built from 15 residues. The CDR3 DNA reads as TGTGCCAGCGGCCGCCCCAGGGGACATGGAAACACCATATATTTT. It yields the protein CASGRPRGHGNTIYF.

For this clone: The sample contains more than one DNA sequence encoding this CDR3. The CDR3 DNA follows: TGTGCCAGCAGTGAATGGGGCAGGAGCTACGAGCAGTACTTC. It specifies CASSEWGRSYEQYF. The chain carries TRBV25-1 and TRBJ2-7, with D possibly TRBD1 on 5 matching bases. V lost 1 base, J lost 3 bases, and 10 bases lay in between. Germline V lookup: CDR1 MGHDK, CDR2 SYGVNS. The CDR3 covers 14 residues.

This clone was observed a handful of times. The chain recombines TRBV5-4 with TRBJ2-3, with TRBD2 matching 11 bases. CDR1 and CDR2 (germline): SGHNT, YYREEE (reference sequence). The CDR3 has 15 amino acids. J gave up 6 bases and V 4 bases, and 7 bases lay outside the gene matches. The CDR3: CASSGLVAGGDTQYF. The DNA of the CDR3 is TGTGCCAGCAGCGGCCTAGTAGCGGGAGGGGATACGCAGTATTTT. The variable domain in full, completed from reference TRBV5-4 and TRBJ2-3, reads ETGVTQSPTHLIKTRGQQVTLRCSSQSGHNTVSWYQQALGQGPQFIFQYYREEENGRGNFPPRFSGLQFPNYSSELNVNALELDDSALYLCASSGLVAGGDTQYFGPGTRLTVL.

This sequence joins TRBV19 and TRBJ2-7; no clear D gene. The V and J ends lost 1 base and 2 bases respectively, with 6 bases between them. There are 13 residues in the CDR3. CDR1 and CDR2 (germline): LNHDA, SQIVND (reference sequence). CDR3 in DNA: TGTGCCAGTAGTATAGGAACAGCCTACGAGCAGTACTTC. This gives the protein CASSIGTAYEQYF. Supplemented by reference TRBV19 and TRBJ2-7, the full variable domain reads DGGITQSPKYLFRKEGQNVTLSCEQNLNHDAMYWYRQDPGQGLRLIYYSQIVNDFQKGDIAEGYSVSREKKESFPLTVTSAQKNPTAFYLCASSIGTAYEQYFGPGTRLTVT.

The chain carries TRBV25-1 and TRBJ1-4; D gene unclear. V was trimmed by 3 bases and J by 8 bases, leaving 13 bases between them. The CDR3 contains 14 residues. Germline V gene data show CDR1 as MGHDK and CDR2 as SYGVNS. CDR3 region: CASSDPFGREKLFF. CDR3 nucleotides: TGTGCCAGCAGTGACCCCTTCGGGAGAGAAAAACTGTTTTTT.

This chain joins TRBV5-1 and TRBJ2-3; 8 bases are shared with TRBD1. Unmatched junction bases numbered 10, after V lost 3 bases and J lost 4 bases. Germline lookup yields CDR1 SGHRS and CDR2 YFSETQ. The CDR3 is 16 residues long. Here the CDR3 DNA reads TGCGCCAGCAGCTCTTCAGGGGGCGCTTTATCAGATACGCAGTATTTT. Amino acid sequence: CASSSSGGALSDTQYF.

CDR3 nucleotides: TGTGCCAGCAGCCCCCAAGGGACAGGGAGCGCCTACGAGCAGTACTTC. Translation: CASSPQGTGSAYEQYF. The V gene is TRBV14, the J gene TRBJ2-7; the match to TRBD1 covers 9 bases. The V gene end was trimmed by 4 bases and the J gene end by 2 bases; junction bases not matched to a gene: 9. The CDR3 covers 16 residues. Germline CDR1 and CDR2: SGHDN and FVKESK. Using reference TRBV14 and TRBJ2-7 for the parts outside the CDR3, the full variable domain is EAGVTQFPSHSVIEKGQTVTLRCDPISGHDNLYWYRRVMGKEIKFLLHFVKESKQDESGMPNNRFLAERTGGTYSTLKVQPAELEDSGVYFCASSPQGTGSAYEQYFGPGTRLTVT.

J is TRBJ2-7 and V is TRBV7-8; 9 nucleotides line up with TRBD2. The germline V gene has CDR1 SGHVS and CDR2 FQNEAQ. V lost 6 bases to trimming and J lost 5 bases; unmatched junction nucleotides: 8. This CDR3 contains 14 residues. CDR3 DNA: TGTGCCAGCAGGACCGGGACTAGCTTGCACGAGCAGTACTTC. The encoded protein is CASRTGTSLHEQYF.

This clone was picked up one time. The CDR3 is CASSVGVGLGSPLHF. The CDR3 coding sequence is TGTGCCAGCAGCGTAGGTGTGGGTTTAGGTTCACCCCTCCACTTT. The chain uses TRBV9 and TRBJ1-6; D uncertain. The germline CDR1 and CDR2 sequences are SGDLS and YYNGEE. The CDR3 extends over 15 amino acids. V lost 0 bases to trimming and J lost 9 bases, with 13 bases between them.

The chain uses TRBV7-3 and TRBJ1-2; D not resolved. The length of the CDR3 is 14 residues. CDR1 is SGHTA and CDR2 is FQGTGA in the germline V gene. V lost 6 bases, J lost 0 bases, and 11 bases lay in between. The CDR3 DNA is TGTGCCAGCAGTCGTGACGGGTCTAACTATGGCTACACCTTC. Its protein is CASSRDGSNYGYTF.

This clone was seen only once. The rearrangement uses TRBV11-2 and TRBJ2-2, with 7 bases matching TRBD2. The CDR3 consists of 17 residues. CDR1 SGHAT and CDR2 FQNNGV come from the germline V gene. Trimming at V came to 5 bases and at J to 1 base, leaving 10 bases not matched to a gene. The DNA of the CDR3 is TGTGCCAGCAGCCCCCAAGCCGGACTAGGGAACACCGGGGAGCTGTTTTTT. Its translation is CASSPQAGLGNTGELFF.

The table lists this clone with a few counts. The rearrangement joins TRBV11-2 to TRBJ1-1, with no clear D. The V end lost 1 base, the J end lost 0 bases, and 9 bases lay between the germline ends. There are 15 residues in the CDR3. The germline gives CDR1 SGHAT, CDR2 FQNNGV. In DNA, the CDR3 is TGTGCCAGCAGCTTAGTGTGGGGTCTGAACACTGAAGCTTTCTTT. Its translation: CASSLVWGLNTEAFF. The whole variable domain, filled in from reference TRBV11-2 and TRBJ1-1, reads EAGVAQSPRYKIIEKRQSVAFWCNPISGHATLYWYQQILGQGPKLLIQFQNNGVVDDSQLPKDRFSAERLKGVDSTLKIQPAKLEDSAVYLCASSLVWGLNTEAFFGQGTRLTVV.

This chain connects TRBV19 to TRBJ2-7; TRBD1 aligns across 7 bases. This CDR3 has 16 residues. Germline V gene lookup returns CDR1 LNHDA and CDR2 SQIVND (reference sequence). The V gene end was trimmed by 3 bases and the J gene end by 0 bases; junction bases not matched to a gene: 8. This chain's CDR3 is CASSMDGRGHSYEQYF. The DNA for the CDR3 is TGTGCCAGTAGTATGGATGGTAGGGGGCACTCCTACGAGCAGTACTTC.

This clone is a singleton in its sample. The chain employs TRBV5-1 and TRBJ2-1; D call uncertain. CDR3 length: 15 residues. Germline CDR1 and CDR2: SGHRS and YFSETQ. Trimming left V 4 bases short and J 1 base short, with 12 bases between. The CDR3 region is CASSVPQASYNEQFF. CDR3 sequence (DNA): TGCGCCAGCAGCGTGCCCCAGGCTTCCTACAATGAGCAGTTCTTC.

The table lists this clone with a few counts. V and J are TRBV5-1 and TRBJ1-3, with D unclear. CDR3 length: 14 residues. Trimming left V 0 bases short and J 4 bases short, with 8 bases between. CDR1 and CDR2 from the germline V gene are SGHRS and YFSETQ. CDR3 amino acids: CASSLADVGNTIYF. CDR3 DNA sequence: TGCGCCAGCAGCTTGGCCGACGTGGGAAACACCATATATTTT. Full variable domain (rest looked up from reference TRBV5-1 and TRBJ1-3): KAGVTQTPRYLIKTRGQQVTLSCSPISGHRSVSWYQQTPGQGLQFLFEYFSETQRNKGNFPGRFSGRQFSNSRSEMNVSTLELGDSALYLCASSLADVGNTIYFGEGSWLTVV.

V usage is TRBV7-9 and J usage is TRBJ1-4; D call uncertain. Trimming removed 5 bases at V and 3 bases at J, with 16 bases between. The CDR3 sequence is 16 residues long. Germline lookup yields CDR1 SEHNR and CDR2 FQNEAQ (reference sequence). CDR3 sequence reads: CASSPHGGSPNEKLFF. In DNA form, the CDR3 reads TGTGCCAGCAGCCCACATGGTGGGAGTCCTAATGAAAAACTGTTTTTT. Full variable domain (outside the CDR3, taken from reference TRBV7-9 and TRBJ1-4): DTGVSQNPRHKITKRGQNVTFRCDPISEHNRLYWYRQTLGQGPEFLTYFQNEAQLEKSRLLSDRFSAERPKGSFSTLEIQRTEQGDSAMYLCASSPHGGSPNEKLFFGSGTQLSVL.

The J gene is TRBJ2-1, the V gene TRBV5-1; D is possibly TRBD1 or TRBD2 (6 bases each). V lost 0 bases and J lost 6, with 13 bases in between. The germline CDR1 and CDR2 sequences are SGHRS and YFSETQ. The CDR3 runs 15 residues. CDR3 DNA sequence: TGCGCCAGCAGCTTGGCCCAGGGGACTTTCAATGAGCAGTTCTTC. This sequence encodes CASSLAQGTFNEQFF.

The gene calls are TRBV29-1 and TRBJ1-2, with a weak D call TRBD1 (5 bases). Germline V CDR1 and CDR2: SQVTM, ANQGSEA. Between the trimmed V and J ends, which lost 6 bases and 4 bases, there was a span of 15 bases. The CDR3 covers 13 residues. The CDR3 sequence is CSVGGGSGYGYTF. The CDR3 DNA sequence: TGCAGCGTCGGGGGGGGATCGGGCTATGGCTACACCTTC.